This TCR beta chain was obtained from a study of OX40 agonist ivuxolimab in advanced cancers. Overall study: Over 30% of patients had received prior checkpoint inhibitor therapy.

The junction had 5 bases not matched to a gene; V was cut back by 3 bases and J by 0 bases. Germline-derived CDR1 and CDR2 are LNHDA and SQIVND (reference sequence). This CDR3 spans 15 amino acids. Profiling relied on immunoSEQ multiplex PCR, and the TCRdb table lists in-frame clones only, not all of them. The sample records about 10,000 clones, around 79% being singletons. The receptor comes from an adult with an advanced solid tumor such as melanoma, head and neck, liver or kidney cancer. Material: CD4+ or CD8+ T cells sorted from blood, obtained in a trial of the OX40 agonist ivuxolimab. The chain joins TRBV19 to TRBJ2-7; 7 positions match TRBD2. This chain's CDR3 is CASSMGGVSSYEQYF. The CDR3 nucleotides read TGTGCCAGTAGTATGGGAGGGGTTAGCTCCTACGAGCAGTACTTC.